This TCR beta chain was recorded in a study of blood T cell repertoires in COVID-19. Sequencing used immunoSEQ multiplex PCR; TCRdb keeps in-frame clones, though not all of them. The sample yields more than 200,000 clones, roughly 84% seen once. This clone appeared a few times. This CDR3 comprises 19 residues. The junction had 11 bases not matched to a gene; V was cut back by 1 base and J by 2 bases. Germline V gene lookup returns CDR1 MGHRA and CDR2 YSYEKL. Participant-reported clinical history was the basis for cohort assignment. This clonotype was sampled from a man younger than 45 in a cohort exposed to, infected with or recovered from COVID-19 (not recorded which). The gene calls are TRBV4-1 and TRBJ1-5; 10 bases line up with TRBD1. Sequenced material: PBMCs or T cells enriched from blood (not recorded which). CDR3 protein: CASSQVPTPGTGGNQPQHF. The CDR3 DNA follows: TGCGCCAGCAGCCAAGTGCCCACGCCCGGGACAGGGGGCAATCAGCCCCAGCATTTT.